This TCR beta chain originates from a study of shared clonotypes between healthy human individuals. Whole-study results and caveats: Sequencing depth was a factor that was expected to affect clonotype sharing among donors. The researchers took only blood, and tissue repertoires probably look different.

Only one count was recorded for this clone. What it binds is not known. In replicate PCRs of unsorted PBMC, approximately 310 ng DNA, 30,000 or so T cell genomes, was used. Assay used: immunoSEQ multiplex PCR; TCRdb lists only in-frame clones, some missing. The profile covers about 490,000 clones, with about 84% appearing a single time and about 12% taken by the ten largest. V lost 3 bases to trimming and J lost 2 bases, with 16 bases between them. Germline loops: CDR1 ENHRY, CDR2 SYGVKD. The CDR3 has 16 residues. Sequenced material: PBMCs. The TCR originated in a middle-aged woman in good health. Some clones in this sample may be carry-over from other donors' samples. The V gene is TRBV10-3, the J gene TRBJ1-1; TRBD1 might be the D (6 bases). CDR3 sequence reads: CAISDQGRGTNTEAFF. In DNA, the CDR3 is TGTGCCATCAGTGATCAGGGGCGGGGAACCAACACTGAAGCTTTCTTT.